This T cell receptor (beta chain) was found in a study of regulatory T cells in long-lasting Graves disease. Findings of the study overall: Accuracy might have suffered from few samples. Thyroid tissue went unexamined; only peripheral blood was analyzed. Persistent Graves' patients possessed reduced TCR diversity relative to recently diagnosed ones. Segments TRBV28, TRBJ1-2 and TRBJ2-5 showed preferential usage in persistent disease.

Library construction for TCR beta used iRepertoire HTBI primers and Arm-PCR of CDR3 regions. MiXCR was run by TCRdb on the multiplex PCR reads, yielding one entry per CDR3 protein. Of under 500,000 distinct CDR3 sequences listed, less than 25% are singletons. Many counts were recorded for this clonotype. What it binds is unknown. V was clipped by 6 bases and J by 4 bases; unmatched bases: 13. Germline assignment: CDR1 MDHEN and CDR2 SYDVKM. The CDR3 is 16 residues long. Described time point: persistent/refractory GD, antithyroid drugs over 5 years with positive TRAb. There was RNA extracted from PBMCs, and the TCR library was made from it.

The starting material was peripheral blood mononuclear cells (PBMCs), obtained when the disease was refractory, from a patient treated with antithyroid drugs. The genes are TRBV28 and TRBJ1-2; 8 bases match TRBD1. The sequence came from a female donor with Graves disease. The CDR3 loop is CASSLTGTGRFYGYTF. The CDR3 region has the DNA TGTGCCAGCAGCCTCACCGGGACAGGACGCTTCTATGGCTACACCTTC.